The 21 T cell receptor beta chains listed next were all sequenced from one sample in a study of blood T cell repertoires in COVID-19. The table came from immunoSEQ multiplex PCR; TCRdb's copy has only in-frame clones and leaves some out. The sample lists some 190,000 clones, approximately 85% occurring once. Specimen: peripheral blood. The origin of the receptors is a woman in her fifties or sixties with acute or convalescent COVID-19.

The chain links TRBV27 to TRBJ2-2; TRBD2 agrees at 13 bases. Germline CDR1 MNHEY, CDR2 SMNVEV (reference sequence). After removal of 3 bases from V and 5 bases from J, the junction contained 0 bases not matched to a gene. CDR3 length: 15 amino acids. CDR3 DNA sequence: TGTGCCAGCAGTTTGGGACTAGCGGGAACCGGGGAGCTGTTTTTT. It encodes CASSLGLAGTGELFF.

The rearrangement joins TRBV11-2 to TRBJ2-5, with D possibly matching TRBD1 (6 bases). The CDR3 contains 14 residues. Germline-derived CDR1 and CDR2 are SGHAT and FQNNGV. V shed 5 bases and J shed 3 bases, with 13 bases lying between them. The CDR3 nucleotides read TGTGCCAGCAGCAGGGACATAATAAAAGAGACCCAGTACTTC. Amino acids: CASSRDIIKETQYF.

The chain links TRBV24-1 to TRBJ2-2; 9 bases are shared with TRBD1. The V segment lost 5 bases and the J segment 7 bases; nucleotides outside the gene matches: 7. The germline V gene has CDR1 KGHDR and CDR2 SFDVKD. CDR3 length equals 15 residues. This CDR3 reads CATSVQGARGGELFF. DNA of the CDR3: TGTGCCACCAGTGTACAGGGGGCGCGGGGCGGGGAGCTGTTTTTT.

The chain combines TRBV18 with TRBJ1-2, with D unresolved. Trimming removed 1 base at V and 8 bases at J, with 14 bases between. The CDR3 contains 14 residues. Germline V lookup: CDR1 KGHSH, CDR2 LQKENI. The CDR3 DNA reads TGTGCCAGCTCACCACAGAGGGAAGGCGGCGGCTACACCTTC. Its translation: CASSPQREGGGYTF.

This chain joins TRBV3-1 (or the pseudogene TRBV3-2) and TRBJ2-1; 10 positions agree with TRBD2. Germline V CDR1 and CDR2: LGHDT, YNNKEL (reference sequence). Trimming cost V 4 bases and J 6 bases; bases outside gene matches: 6. The CDR3 loop spans 15 amino acids. The CDR3: CASSPSGSSTNEQFF. The CDR3 DNA follows: TGTGCCAGCAGCCCTAGCGGGAGCTCCACCAATGAGCAGTTCTTC.

The chain links TRBV18 to TRBJ1-1; no reliable D call. Germline V gives CDR1 KGHSH, CDR2 LQKENI. The CDR3 has 12 amino acids. Trimming left V 5 bases short and J 5 bases short, with 9 bases between. The CDR3 bases are TGTGCCAGCTCATCCTCCGGGACTGAAGCTTTCTTT. It translates to CASSSSGTEAFF.

The chain recombines TRBV27 with TRBJ2-1, with D maybe TRBD2 (5 bases). CDR3 size: 13 residues. CDR1 and CDR2 from the germline V gene are MNHEY and SMNVEV (reference sequence). The V end lost 2 bases, the J end lost 6 bases, and 8 bases lay between the germline ends. CDR3 amino acids: CASSLRSGNEQFF. CDR3 DNA sequence: TGTGCCAGCAGTTTACGGAGCGGCAATGAGCAGTTCTTC.

The V call is TRBV12-3 or TRBV12-4, the J call TRBJ2-5, with TRBD2 as a possible D gene (6 bases). The CDR3 runs 13 residues. The ends were cut back, 3 bases at V and 5 bases at J, with 10 bases in the middle. This CDR3 reads CASSFLLAETQYF. The CDR3 DNA follows: TGTGCCAGCAGTTTCCTACTAGCTGAGACCCAGTACTTC.

This clone has just one count. The rearrangement links TRBV19 to TRBJ1-1; 11 bases are shared with TRBD1. V lost 4 bases and J lost 1; bases outside the gene matches: 5. CDR1 is LNHDA, CDR2 SQIVND, per germline (reference sequence). The CDR3 consists of 16 residues. CDR3 nucleotides: TGTGCCAGTAGTAGGGACAGGGGGGTCAAGAACACTGAAGCTTTCTTT. Its protein is CASSRDRGVKNTEAFF.

The chain is built from TRBV4-2 and TRBJ2-3, with 15 bases lining up with TRBD2. The CDR3 runs 18 residues. The germline CDR1 and CDR2 sequences are LGHNA and YNFKEQ. The ends lost 3 bases at V and 1 base at J; junction bases unmatched: 5. The CDR3 reads CASSQGLAGGGGTDTQYF. CDR3 nucleotides: TGTGCCAGCAGCCAGGGACTAGCGGGAGGAGGGGGCACAGATACGCAGTATTTT.

The chain employs TRBV27 and TRBJ2-7; 8 bases are shared with TRBD2. J was trimmed by 1 base and V by 6 bases; bases with no gene match: 11. Germline V gives CDR1 MNHEY, CDR2 SMNVEV (reference sequence). This CDR3 contains 16 residues. The CDR3 sequence is CASSPPSGSGSYEQYV. The CDR3 DNA reads as TGTGCCAGCAGCCCCCCCAGCGGGAGTGGTTCCTACGAGCAGTACGTC.

In DNA, the CDR3 is TGTGCCAGCCGCTCCCAGATGAACACTGAAGCTTTCTTT. Encoded protein: CASRSQMNTEAFF. This chain joins TRBV19 and TRBJ1-1; no definite D call. Deletions cut 9 bases from V and 0 bases from J, with 11 bases between. Looked up from germline, CDR1 is LNHDA and CDR2 is SQIVND (reference sequence). The CDR3 sequence is 13 residues long.

The rearrangement joins TRBV21-1 to TRBJ2-2; TRBD1 is the table's D call and was not checked against the DNA. TRBV21-1 is shown as a pseudogene. This CDR3 is 17 amino acids long. CDR3 in DNA: TGTGCCAGCAGCAAAGGGGGACATTGGCGGTATACCGGGGAGCTGTTTTTT. Its translation: CASSKGGHWRYTGELFF.

V is TRBV9 and J is TRBJ2-1; unclear D gene. The germline V and J ends were trimmed by 1 base and 6 bases, with 11 bases remaining between them. The germline gives CDR1 SGDLS, CDR2 YYNGEE. CDR3 length equals 14 residues. The CDR3 loop reads CASSVTILGNEQFF. The CDR3 nucleotides are TGTGCCAGCAGCGTAACTATCCTTGGCAATGAGCAGTTCTTC.

This clone was counted once. The chain is built from TRBV27 and TRBJ2-7; possible D gene TRBD2, 6 bases. Germline V CDR1 and CDR2: MNHEY, SMNVEV (reference sequence). V shed 5 bases and J shed 0 bases, with 14 bases lying between them. This CDR3 comprises 15 residues. CDR3 bases: TGTGCCAGCAGTAGCGGCGGGATGAGCTCCTACGAGCAGTACTTC. It codes for CASSSGGMSSYEQYF.

The chain couples TRBV28 to TRBJ2-7; 11 bases line up with TRBD2. Germline lookup yields CDR1 MDHEN and CDR2 SYDVKM. J was trimmed by 4 bases and V by 1 base; bases with no gene match: 6. CDR3 size: 16 residues. The CDR3: CASSLSGLAGSYEQYF. The CDR3 DNA sequence: TGTGCCAGCAGTTTATCCGGACTAGCGGGTTCTTACGAGCAGTACTTC.

The chain carries TRBV28 and TRBJ2-3; TRBD2 matches 8 bases. Germline V gene data show CDR1 as MDHEN and CDR2 as SYDVKM. Trimming took 4 bases from V and 4 from J; bases not matched to a gene: 1. The CDR3 consists of 13 residues. CDR3 protein: CASSYGGADTQYF. CDR3 bases: TGTGCCAGCAGTTACGGGGGGGCAGATACGCAGTATTTT.

The gene calls are TRBV24-1 and TRBJ2-1, with TRBD1 identical over 9 bases. The CDR3 is 16 residues long. V dropped 4 bases and J dropped 6; count of bases not matched to a gene: 9. CDR1 is KGHDR and CDR2 is SFDVKD in the germline V gene. CDR3 protein: CATSEPAGTGRNEQFF. CDR3 coding DNA: TGTGCCACCAGTGAACCTGCCGGGACAGGGCGCAATGAGCAGTTCTTC.

The chain joins TRBV24-1 to TRBJ2-5, with TRBD1 as a possible D gene (5 bases). Germline CDR1 and CDR2: KGHDR and SFDVKD. V dropped 3 bases and J dropped 2 bases, with 15 bases sitting between them. The CDR3 runs 16 residues. CDR3 bases: TGTGCCACCAGTGATAGCTTAGGGGCTCGGCAAGAGACCCAGTACTTC. Translated: CATSDSLGARQETQYF.

The chain uses TRBV24-1 and TRBJ2-2; 7 positions match TRBD2. The CDR3 is made up of 13 amino acids. V lost 7 bases, J lost 7 bases, and 5 bases stayed unmatched. The V gene's germline CDR1 is KGHDR and CDR2 SFDVKD. The DNA of the CDR3 is TGTGCCACCAGGCCTAGCGGTGTCGGGGAGCTGTTTTTT. Translation: CATRPSGVGELFF.

The chain combines TRBV15 with TRBJ2-1; 14 bases align to TRBD2. The germline V gene encodes CDR1 LNHNV and CDR2 YYDKDF (reference sequence). The V gene end was trimmed by 3 bases and the J gene end by 4 bases; junction bases not matched to a gene: 8. CDR3 size: 18 residues. Here the CDR3 reads CATSSGGTSGGPYNEQFF. DNA for the CDR3: TGTGCCACCAGCAGCGGGGGGACTAGCGGGGGCCCATACAATGAGCAGTTCTTC.